A single T cell receptor beta chain is shown here with its context. Its target is unknown. V was shortened by 0 bases and J by 0 bases, with 12 bases between the two germline ends. The CDR3 extends over 16 amino acids. Germline CDR1 reads SGHRS; CDR2 reads YFSETQ. Time point defined: persistent/refractory GD, antithyroid drugs over 5 years with positive TRAb. From RNA extracted from PBMCs, the TCR library was made. Investigators report Graves' disease was diagnosed under American Thyroid Association guidelines. The authors drew approximately 9 milliliters of peripheral blood into EDTA tubes. The sample is drawn from a study of regulatory T cells in long-lasting Graves disease. Whole-study results and caveats: Few sampled subjects may have lowered accuracy. Gene preferences differed: TRBV28, TRBJ1-2, TRBJ2-5 in persistent cases.

Arm-PCR with iRepertoire HTBI primers amplified the CDR3 regions for these TCR beta libraries. Using its own MiXCR run on the multiplex PCR reads, TCRdb lists one record per CDR3 protein. Seen here are around 400,000 distinct CDR3 sequences, about 20% observed once, and the top ten hold about a quarter. The chain couples TRBV5-1 to TRBJ1-1; D is uncertain. The receptor was derived from a female donor with Graves disease. The source material was peripheral blood mononuclear cells (PBMCs), sampled when the disease was refractory, from a patient treated with antithyroid drugs. CDR3 nucleotides: TGCGCCAGCAGCTTGGTTCGTTGGGGAATGAACACTGAAGCTTTCTTT. This sequence encodes CASSLVRWGMNTEAFF. Combining the CDR3 with reference TRBV5-1 and TRBJ1-1 gives the whole variable domain KAGVTQTPRYLIKTRGQQVTLSCSPISGHRSVSWYQQTPGQGLQFLFEYFSETQRNKGNFPGRFSGRQFSNSRSEMNVSTLELGDSALYLCASSLVRWGMNTEAFFGQGTRLTVV.